This T cell receptor (beta chain) was captured in a study of T cell responses to AZD1222 COVID-19 vaccine. Findings of the study overall: Spike-specific TCR repertoires showed rising breadth and depth after two AZD1222 doses. Along spike, vaccine-associated CD4 TCRs were found throughout, with dominance at 160-218 and 743-854. Unmutated variant regions reportedly attract nearly half of all spike-specific TCRs. Donors in the cohort were predominantly white British and more often female, and clonal diversity was possibly underestimated.

With respect to this clone: Its antigen is currently unknown.

Repertoires were generated with immunoSEQ multiplex PCR, while TCRdb's copy carries only in-frame clones and drops some. The table lists 250,000 to 300,000 clones, almost 95% of them singletons. Trimming removed 2 bases at V and 3 bases at J, with 18 bases between. The CDR3 runs to 17 residues. Germline V gene lookup returns CDR1 LNHDA and CDR2 SQIVND (reference sequence). The source is an adult who received the AZD1222 COVID-19 vaccine. V gene TRBV19 combines with J gene TRBJ2-3; tentatively, D is TRBD1 or TRBD2 (5 bases each). The sample in question was peripheral blood, obtained 28 days after the second AZD1222 dose. The CDR3: CASSIRLGPRGTDTQYF. CDR3 DNA: TGTGCCAGTAGTATAAGATTGGGGCCCCGGGGAACAGATACGCAGTATTTT. The entire variable domain, with the rest obtained from reference TRBV19 and TRBJ2-3, is as follows: DGGITQSPKYLFRKEGQNVTLSCEQNLNHDAMYWYRQDPGQGLRLIYYSQIVNDFQKGDIAEGYSVSREKKESFPLTVTSAQKNPTAFYLCASSIRLGPRGTDTQYFGPGTRLTVL.